This is a list of T cell receptor beta chains from one sample in a study of T cell changes during pregnancy in multiple sclerosis. Measured with immunoSEQ multiplex PCR; TCRdb has only the in-frame clones, and not every one. Of about 92,000 clones listed, more than 85% were seen once; the top ten hold 1.5%. The sample was peripheral blood, taken in the first trimester of pregnancy. These receptors originate from a female donor with multiple sclerosis, enrolled in a pregnancy study. The CDR3 runs from the conserved cysteine through the conserved F or W. The order of the fields is D gene, V gene, J gene, CDR3 length, clone size, CDR3 DNA, CDR3 protein. The D gene is left open where the match is weak. Rows give clone size only sometimes, using once, few, many, or a class for an expanded clone.

d_call: TRBD2; v_call: TRBV5-1; j_call: TRBJ2-1; cdr3_length: 16; clone_size: .; cdr3_nt: TGCGCCAGCAGCTTGGCTCTAGCGGGTTCCTACAATGAGCAGTTCTTC; cdr3_aa: CASSLALAGSYNEQFF
d_call: .; v_call: TRBV19; j_call: TRBJ1-3; cdr3_length: 14; clone_size: .; cdr3_nt: TGTGCCAGTAGTATGCAGGGCTCTGGAAACACCATATATTTT; cdr3_aa: CASSMQGSGNTIYF
d_call: TRBD2; v_call: TRBV19; j_call: TRBJ2-5; cdr3_length: 14; clone_size: .; cdr3_nt: TGTGCCAGTAGTATTATCGGGGGGACGGAGACCCAGTACTTC; cdr3_aa: CASSIIGGTETQYF
d_call: TRBD1; v_call: TRBV19; j_call: TRBJ1-1; cdr3_length: 15; clone_size: .; cdr3_nt: TGTGCCAGTAGGGACCACAGGGGATTGAACACTGAAGCTTTCTTT; cdr3_aa: CASRDHRGLNTEAFF
d_call: .; v_call: TRBV6-1; j_call: TRBJ2-2; cdr3_length: 16; clone_size: .; cdr3_nt: TGTGCCAGCAGTGAATTAGGTAGCGGGAACACCGGGGAGCTGTTTTTT; cdr3_aa: CASSELGSGNTGELFF
d_call: TRBD2; v_call: TRBV19; j_call: TRBJ2-7; cdr3_length: 15; clone_size: .; cdr3_nt: TGTGCCAGTAGTATCCGGGCTGGGGGGGGCTACGAGCAGTACTTC; cdr3_aa: CASSIRAGGGYEQYF
d_call: .; v_call: TRBV21-1; j_call: TRBJ2-2; cdr3_length: 15; clone_size: .; cdr3_nt: TGTGCCAGCAGCTTCCGGACAGGGGACACCGGGGAGCTGTTTTTT; cdr3_aa: CASSFRTGDTGELFF
d_call: .; v_call: TRBV9; j_call: TRBJ2-2; cdr3_length: 15; clone_size: .; cdr3_nt: TGTGCCAGCAGCGTAGTAGCAAGTGGCACCGGGGAGCTGTTTTTT; cdr3_aa: CASSVVASGTGELFF
d_call: TRBD2; v_call: TRBV5-4; j_call: TRBJ2-3; cdr3_length: 16; clone_size: .; cdr3_nt: TGTGCCAGCAGGCTACGACTAGCGGGAGCAGAAGATACGCAGTATTTT; cdr3_aa: CASRLRLAGAEDTQYF
d_call: .; v_call: TRBV18; j_call: TRBJ2-1; cdr3_length: 14; clone_size: .; cdr3_nt: TGTGCCAGCTCACCGCAGGGGTCTTACAATGAGCAGTTCTTC; cdr3_aa: CASSPQGSYNEQFF
d_call: .; v_call: TRBV19; j_call: TRBJ1-5; cdr3_length: 15; clone_size: .; cdr3_nt: TGTGCCAGTAGTATGCGGGCGTTTGGGAATCAGCCCCAGCATTTT; cdr3_aa: CASSMRAFGNQPQHF
d_call: .; v_call: TRBV5-1; j_call: TRBJ2-5; cdr3_length: 13; clone_size: .; cdr3_nt: TGCGCCAGCAGCGGGGGCGAGTATGAGACCCAGTACTTC; cdr3_aa: CASSGGEYETQYF
d_call: TRBD2; v_call: TRBV15; j_call: TRBJ2-5; cdr3_length: 16; clone_size: .; cdr3_nt: TGTGCCACCAGCAGAGACGCGGGAGAGCCCCCAGAGACCCAGTACTTC; cdr3_aa: CATSRDAGEPPETQYF
d_call: .; v_call: TRBV29-1; j_call: TRBJ2-3; cdr3_length: 14; clone_size: .; cdr3_nt: TGCAGCGTTGTTCCTGCGGGGTTCGCAGATACGCAGTATTTT; cdr3_aa: CSVVPAGFADTQYF
d_call: .; v_call: TRBV7-9; j_call: TRBJ1-1; cdr3_length: 13; clone_size: once; cdr3_nt: TGTGCCAGCAGCTTGTCTCCCGGTTCTGAAGCTTTCTTT; cdr3_aa: CASSLSPGSEAFF
d_call: .; v_call: TRBV5-4; j_call: TRBJ1-1; cdr3_length: 12; clone_size: .; cdr3_nt: TGTGCCAGCAGCTTGATTTCAACTGAAGCTTTCTTT; cdr3_aa: CASSLISTEAFF
d_call: TRBD1; v_call: TRBV9; j_call: TRBJ2-2; cdr3_length: 16; clone_size: .; cdr3_nt: TGTGCCAGCAGCGTAGGAGTGACAGGGGGGACCGGGGAGCTGTTTTTT; cdr3_aa: CASSVGVTGGTGELFF
d_call: TRBD2; v_call: TRBV11-2; j_call: TRBJ2-7; cdr3_length: 15; clone_size: once; cdr3_nt: TGTGCCAGCAGCTATAGCGGGAGCGGGGCTGACGAGCAGTACTTC; cdr3_aa: CASSYSGSGADEQYF
d_call: TRBD2; v_call: TRBV29-1; j_call: TRBJ2-1; cdr3_length: 18; clone_size: .; cdr3_nt: TGCAGCGTTGAAGGGAGCGGGACTAGCGGGAATTCCTACAATGAGCAGTTCTTC; cdr3_aa: CSVEGSGTSGNSYNEQFF
d_call: TRBD2; v_call: TRBV6-6; j_call: TRBJ2-1; cdr3_length: 15; clone_size: .; cdr3_nt: TGTGCCAGCAGTTCCCGACTAGCGGTGAACAATGAGCAGTTCTTC; cdr3_aa: CASSSRLAVNNEQFF
d_call: TRBD1; v_call: TRBV19; j_call: TRBJ2-5; cdr3_length: 14; clone_size: .; cdr3_nt: TGTGCCAGTAGTATTGGACAGGGCAGACGGACCCAGTACTTC; cdr3_aa: CASSIGQGRRTQYF
d_call: .; v_call: TRBV28; j_call: TRBJ1-2; cdr3_length: 12; clone_size: .; cdr3_nt: TGTGCCAGCACCAAACGGGTTGGTGGCTACACCTTC; cdr3_aa: CASTKRVGGYTF
d_call: .; v_call: TRBV7-9; j_call: TRBJ2-7; cdr3_length: 16; clone_size: .; cdr3_nt: TGTGCCAGCAGCTTAGCCGAAGGTCGACAGAGAAACGAGCAGTACTTC; cdr3_aa: CASSLAEGRQRNEQYF
d_call: .; v_call: TRBV5-4; j_call: TRBJ1-1; cdr3_length: 16; clone_size: .; cdr3_nt: TGTGCCAGCAGCTTGTCGGGAGGGGGGATAGACACTGAAGCTTTCTTT; cdr3_aa: CASSLSGGGIDTEAFF
d_call: .; v_call: TRBV19; j_call: TRBJ1-1; cdr3_length: 13; clone_size: .; cdr3_nt: TGTGCCAGCCAGACAGGAGTGAACACTGAAGCTTTCTTT; cdr3_aa: CASQTGVNTEAFF
d_call: .; v_call: TRBV10-2; j_call: TRBJ2-7; cdr3_length: 14; clone_size: .; cdr3_nt: TGCGCCAGCAAAGGGGGTCGCGGGAGCTACGAGCAGTACTTC; cdr3_aa: CASKGGRGSYEQYF
d_call: TRBD1; v_call: TRBV19; j_call: TRBJ1-1; cdr3_length: 17; clone_size: .; cdr3_nt: TGTGCCAGTAGCCGGCGGGACAGGGGGCGAATGAACACTGAAGCTTTCTTT; cdr3_aa: CASSRRDRGRMNTEAFF
d_call: TRBD1; v_call: TRBV7-9; j_call: TRBJ2-7; cdr3_length: 14; clone_size: .; cdr3_nt: TGTGCCAGCAGCGGAGAGACAGGGCACGGCGAGCAGTACTTC; cdr3_aa: CASSGETGHGEQYF
d_call: .; v_call: TRBV28; j_call: TRBJ2-5; cdr3_length: 11; clone_size: .; cdr3_nt: TGTGCCAGCACCAACTCCATGGCCCAGTACTTC; cdr3_aa: CASTNSMAQYF
d_call: TRBD1; v_call: TRBV5-1; j_call: TRBJ2-5; cdr3_length: 16; clone_size: .; cdr3_nt: TGCGCCAGCAGCCTTGGCGGACAGGGGAGGATAGAGACCCAGTACTTC; cdr3_aa: CASSLGGQGRIETQYF
d_call: .; v_call: TRBV5-8; j_call: TRBJ2-7; cdr3_length: 16; clone_size: .; cdr3_nt: TGTGCCAGCCTTAGGGTCTCGGGGGTATTAGATTACGAGCAGTACTTC; cdr3_aa: CASLRVSGVLDYEQYF
d_call: TRBD1; v_call: TRBV9; j_call: TRBJ1-2; cdr3_length: 14; clone_size: .; cdr3_nt: TGTGCCAGCAGCGTAGGACAGGGCCCCGTAGGCTACACCTTC; cdr3_aa: CASSVGQGPVGYTF
d_call: TRBD2; v_call: TRBV9; j_call: TRBJ2-7; cdr3_length: 14; clone_size: .; cdr3_nt: TGTGCCAGCAGCGTAGCGGGGGGTAGGTACGAGCAGTACTTC; cdr3_aa: CASSVAGGRYEQYF
d_call: TRBD1; v_call: TRBV7-9; j_call: TRBJ1-2; cdr3_length: 15; clone_size: .; cdr3_nt: TGTGCCAGCAGCTTACCTCCGGGACAGGGGTATGGCTACACCTTC; cdr3_aa: CASSLPPGQGYGYTF
d_call: TRBD2; v_call: TRBV19; j_call: TRBJ2-1; cdr3_length: 13; clone_size: .; cdr3_nt: TGTGCCAGTACGGCGGGAGGGATCAATGAGCAGTTCTTC; cdr3_aa: CASTAGGINEQFF
d_call: TRBD1; v_call: TRBV5-1; j_call: TRBJ1-3; cdr3_length: 14; clone_size: .; cdr3_nt: TGCGCCAGCAGCCGAGACAGGGCTGGAAACACCATATATTTT; cdr3_aa: CASSRDRAGNTIYF
d_call: .; v_call: TRBV6-5; j_call: TRBJ1-5; cdr3_length: 14; clone_size: once; cdr3_nt: TGTGCCAGCAGCCCCTATACAGGGATTCAGCCCCAGCATTTT; cdr3_aa: CASSPYTGIQPQHF